Below are 13 T cell receptor beta chains sequenced from a single sample in a study of cytomegalovirus exposure and HLA in healthy donors. The PCR contained 60 Vbeta and 13 Jbeta primers. The protocol was immunoSEQ multiplex PCR, while the TCRdb copy is restricted to in-frame clones and leaves out a portion. The table lists roughly 130,000 clones, about 80% of them singletons. Sequencing used PBMCs. The receptors here all came from a male donor in good health and CMV-seronegative.

The J gene is TRBJ2-5, the V gene TRBV27; a possible D gene is TRBD1 (6 bases). The end of the DNA aligns better with TRBJ2-7, so the J call may be wrong. Germline-derived CDR1 and CDR2 are MNHEY and SMNVEV (reference sequence). The CDR3 has 14 residues. CDR3 sequence: CASSLGQSSYEQYF. CDR3 bases: TGTGCCAGCAGTTTAGGACAGAGCTCCTACGAGCAGTACTTC.

The chain links TRBV29-1 to TRBJ1-1, with D hard to call. This CDR3 comprises 13 residues. V gave up 7 bases and J gave up 1 base, with 13 bases separating them. The germline CDR1 and CDR2 sequences are SQVTM and ANQGSEA. The CDR3 loop reads CSGERSRNTEAFF. CDR3 coding DNA: TGCAGCGGCGAGCGAAGCAGGAACACTGAAGCTTTCTTT.

The J gene is TRBJ2-1, the V gene TRBV7-3; 9 bases are shared with TRBD2. The CDR3 runs to 14 residues. CDR1 is SGHTA and CDR2 is FQGTGA in the germline V gene. With V trimmed by 2 bases and J by 7 bases, 3 bases remained unmatched. The CDR3 region has the DNA TGTGCCAGCAGCTTAGGCCTAGCGGGGAATGAGCAGTTCTTC. Translated, it gives CASSLGLAGNEQFF.

Comments on this clone: Germline is not matched at one junction end, which may reflect a read error. The chain links TRBV5-8 to TRBJ2-7; 9 bases match TRBD1. CDR1 SGHTS and CDR2 YDEGEE come from the germline V gene. The CDR3 spans 14 residues. This chain's CDR3 is CASSVQWDRAYSHF. CDR3 DNA: TGTGCCAGCAGCGTGCAATGGGACAGGGCGTACTCCCACTTC.

This sequence joins TRBV6-4 and TRBJ2-3, with a possible D match to TRBD2 (6 bases). This CDR3 is built from 15 residues. V was cut by 3 bases and J by 4 bases, with 14 bases left in between. CDR1 and CDR2 from the germline V gene are MRHNA and SNTAGT. The CDR3 DNA follows: TGTGCCAGCAGTGAGTTTAGCGGAACTTCAGATACGCAGTATTTT. Amino acids: CASSEFSGTSDTQYF.

V usage is TRBV7-6 and J usage is TRBJ2-5; D perhaps matches TRBD1 (6 bases). This CDR3 spans 13 amino acids. The germline V gene has CDR1 SGHVS and CDR2 FNYEAQ. V was pared by 2 bases and J by 13 bases, with 17 bases between. CDR3 region: CASSLTPPGQPYF. The CDR3 DNA is TGTGCCAGCAGCTTAACCCCTCCTGGACAGCCGTACTTC.

The genes are TRBV7-8 and TRBJ1-4, with TRBD1 matching 8 bases. Germline CDR1 SGHVS, CDR2 FQNEAQ. V shed 2 bases, J shed 7 bases, and the junction held 9 bases outside the gene matches. The CDR3 totals 16 residues. The CDR3: CASSLPRQGRGEKLFF. Here the CDR3 DNA reads TGTGCCAGCAGCTTACCCCGACAGGGGAGAGGTGAAAAACTGTTTTTT.

DNA of the CDR3: TGTGCCAGCAGCTCGTCGACTAGTCGCTCCTACAATGAGCAGTTCTTC. Protein sequence: CASSSSTSRSYNEQFF. V and J are TRBV5-6 and TRBJ2-1; weak D call: TRBD2 (6 bases). The CDR3 consists of 16 residues. With 3 bases removed from V and 0 bases from J, the gap between germline ends came to 13 bases. From germline, CDR1 is SGHDT and CDR2 YYEEEE.

This chain uses TRBV6-1 with TRBJ1-5, with TRBD1 matching over 8 bases. This CDR3 has 16 residues. Germline V lookup: CDR1 MNHNS, CDR2 SASEGT. Trimming removed 1 base from V and 12 bases from J; junction bases left unmatched: 14. The CDR3 nucleotides read TGTGCCAGCAGTGAAGGACCTGACAGGGGAGGTGGGGGCCAGCATTTT. Translating it yields CASSEGPDRGGGGQHF.

The rearrangement uses TRBV20-1 and TRBJ2-1; 7 bases align to TRBD2. The CDR3 runs to 11 residues. The germline V gene has CDR1 DFQATT and CDR2 SNEGSKA (reference sequence). Germline trimming cut 5 bases from V and 5 bases from J; bases unmatched to any gene: 0. CDR3 residues: CSAGTNNEQFF. The CDR3 nucleotides are TGCAGTGCTGGGACTAACAATGAGCAGTTCTTC.

This chain links TRBV6-5 with TRBJ2-2; 7 bases agree with TRBD1. Germline V CDR1 and CDR2: MNHEY, SVGAGI. The CDR3 extends over 15 amino acids. After removal of 7 bases from V and 6 bases from J, the junction contained 11 bases not matched to a gene. CDR3 in DNA: TGTGCCAGCATAGGGTGGGGACAGTCGGCCGGGGAGCTGTTTTTT. Translating gives CASIGWGQSAGELFF.

The V call is TRBV5-1, the J call TRBJ2-7, with 7 positions matching TRBD1. Germline values: CDR1 SGHRS, CDR2 YFSETQ. The J segment lost 6 bases and the V segment lost 3 bases, leaving 3 bases of the junction unmatched. The CDR3 loop spans 12 amino acids. The CDR3 spells CASSSTGVEQYF. The CDR3 bases are TGCGCCAGCAGCTCAACAGGGGTCGAGCAGTACTTC.

This clone was observed a single time. The CDR3 sequence: CASSPIGLAEAYEQYF. The DNA for the CDR3 is TGCGCCAGCAGCCCAATCGGACTAGCGGAGGCCTACGAGCAGTACTTC. The gene calls are TRBV5-1 and TRBJ2-7; 10 bases fit TRBD2. The germline gives CDR1 SGHRS, CDR2 YFSETQ. J lost 2 bases, V lost 4 bases, and 9 bases had no gene match. The CDR3 loop spans 16 amino acids.